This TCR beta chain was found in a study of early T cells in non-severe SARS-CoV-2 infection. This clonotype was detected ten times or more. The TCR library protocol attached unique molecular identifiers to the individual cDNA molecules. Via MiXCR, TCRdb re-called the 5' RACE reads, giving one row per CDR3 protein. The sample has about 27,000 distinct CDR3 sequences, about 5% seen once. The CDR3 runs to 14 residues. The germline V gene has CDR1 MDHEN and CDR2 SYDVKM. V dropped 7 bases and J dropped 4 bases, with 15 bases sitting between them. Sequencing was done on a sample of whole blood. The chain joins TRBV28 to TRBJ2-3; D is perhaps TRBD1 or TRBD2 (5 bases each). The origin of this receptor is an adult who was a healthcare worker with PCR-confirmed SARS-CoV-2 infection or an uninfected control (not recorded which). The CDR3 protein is CASIPIGASDTQYF. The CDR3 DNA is TGTGCCAGCATCCCAATCGGGGCCTCAGATACGCAGTATTTT.